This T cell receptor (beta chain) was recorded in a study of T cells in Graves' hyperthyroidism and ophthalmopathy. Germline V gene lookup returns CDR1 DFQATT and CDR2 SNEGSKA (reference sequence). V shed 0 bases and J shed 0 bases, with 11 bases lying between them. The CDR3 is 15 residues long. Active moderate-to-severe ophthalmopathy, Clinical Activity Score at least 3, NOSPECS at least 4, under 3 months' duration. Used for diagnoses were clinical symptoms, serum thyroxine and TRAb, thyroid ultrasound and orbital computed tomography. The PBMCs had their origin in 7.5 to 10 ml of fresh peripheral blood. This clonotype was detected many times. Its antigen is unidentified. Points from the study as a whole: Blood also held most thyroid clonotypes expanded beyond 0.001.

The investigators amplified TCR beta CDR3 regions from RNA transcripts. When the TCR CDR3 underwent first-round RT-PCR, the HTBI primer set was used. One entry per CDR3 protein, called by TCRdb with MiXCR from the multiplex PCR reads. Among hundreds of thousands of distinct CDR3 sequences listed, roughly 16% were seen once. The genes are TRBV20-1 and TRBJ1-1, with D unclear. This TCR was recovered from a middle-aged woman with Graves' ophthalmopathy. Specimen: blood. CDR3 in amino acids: CSARDGSSLNTEAFF. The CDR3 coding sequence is TGCAGTGCTAGAGATGGGAGTTCCTTGAACACTGAAGCTTTCTTT.